This TCR beta chain originates from a study of T cells expressing NK-cell markers. As for the study in general: Obtained from sorted CD3+CD56+NKG2C+, CD3+CD56+NKG2C- and CD3+CD56-NKG2C+ T cells were the TCR beta repertoires. General study findings and limits: A handful of donors showed these clonotypes also leading the CD3+CD56-NKG2C+ fraction.

Points on this clonotype: Antigen unknown.

TCRdb re-called the 5' RACE reads and gives one entry per CDR3 protein, without DNA. The sample's table shows 400,000 or so distinct CDR3 sequences. From germline, CDR1 is MDHEN and CDR2 SYDVKM. The length of the CDR3 is 13 residues. This chain uses TRBV28 with TRBJ1-1; absent DNA, TCRdb's TRBD1 call cannot be checked. The sample taken for sequencing was blood T cells: a sorted CD56 or NKG2C T cell subset, CD4+ or CD8+ T cells, or bulk PBMC T cells (not recorded which). This TCR derives from a woman between 45 and 60 years old in good health. CDR3 amino acids: CASRGQGRTEAFF.